One and the same sample provided the 4 T cell receptor beta chains below, sequenced in a study of cytomegalovirus exposure and HLA in healthy donors. TCRdb's table, derived via immunoSEQ multiplex PCR, lists solely in-frame clones and lacks some. The sample carries approximately 160,000 clones, roughly nine tenths recorded once. Sequencing was performed on PBMCs. Receptors were obtained from a young woman in good health and CMV-seronegative.

This rearrangement joins TRBV18 to TRBJ2-7; 8 nucleotides line up with TRBD1. Germline V lookup: CDR1 KGHSH, CDR2 LQKENI. With V trimmed by 0 bases and J by 0 bases, 1 base remained unmatched. This CDR3 region has 15 residues. This CDR3 reads CASSPPTGASYEQYF. The DNA for the CDR3 is TGTGCCAGCTCACCACCGACAGGGGCCTCCTACGAGCAGTACTTC.

This clone was seen only once. V gene TRBV6-5 combines with J gene TRBJ2-1; 7 bases agree with TRBD2. The germline V gene has CDR1 MNHEY and CDR2 SVGAGI. The CDR3 runs to 15 residues. Unmatched junction bases numbered 3, after V lost 0 bases and J lost 4 bases. The CDR3 bases are TGTGCCAGCAGTTACTCTGGGGACTATTACAATGAGCAGTTCTTC. Protein product: CASSYSGDYYNEQFF.

The sample holds one count of this clone. The chain is built from TRBV7-6 and TRBJ2-2, with D unresolved. In germline, CDR1 is SGHVS, CDR2 FNYEAQ. The germline V and J ends were trimmed by 1 base and 0 bases, with 6 bases remaining between them. The CDR3 spans 15 residues. The CDR3, as DNA: TGTGCCAGCAGCTTAGAGGCAACGAACACCGGGGAGCTGTTTTTT. This gives the protein CASSLEATNTGELFF.

The chain has TRBV5-1 and TRBJ1-5, with 7 positions matching TRBD1. The CDR3 covers 14 residues. CDR1 is SGHRS and CDR2 is YFSETQ in the germline V gene. V was pared by 2 bases and J by 7 bases, with 6 bases of the junction left unmatched. CDR3: CASSFSGGEQPQHF. The DNA of the CDR3 is TGCGCCAGCAGCTTCTCAGGGGGGGAACAGCCCCAGCATTTT. The variable domain in full, completed from reference TRBV5-1 and TRBJ1-5, reads KAGVTQTPRYLIKTRGQQVTLSCSPISGHRSVSWYQQTPGQGLQFLFEYFSETQRNKGNFPGRFSGRQFSNSRSEMNVSTLELGDSALYLCASSFSGGEQPQHFGDGTRLSIL.